Below are 21 T cell receptor beta chains sequenced from a single sample in a study of shared clonotypes between healthy human individuals. TCRdb's copy holds only in-frame clones and misses some; the assay was immunoSEQ multiplex PCR. The sample yields about 460,000 clones, more than 70% seen once. Specimen: PBMCs. All receptors derive from a woman aged 40 to 50 in good health. Some clones in this sample may be carry-over from other donors' samples.

This clone was seen just once. V gene TRBV23-1 combines with J gene TRBJ1-1; 9 bases match TRBD1. TRBV23-1 is given ORF status, its function remaining uncertain. V gave up 5 bases and J gave up 2 bases; unmatched junction bases: 12. The CDR3 has 17 amino acids. CDR3: CASSCTGTGWKNTEAFF. The CDR3, as DNA: TGCGCCAGCAGTTGTACCGGGACAGGGTGGAAAAACACTGAAGCTTTCTTT.

This chain links TRBV5-4 with TRBJ2-1, with TRBD2 matching over 11 bases. The CDR3 loop spans 15 amino acids. V lost 1 base, J lost 5 bases, and 2 bases stayed unmatched. Germline V gene lookup returns CDR1 SGHNT and CDR2 YYREEE (reference sequence). CDR3: CASSLTSGGDNEQFF. The DNA of the CDR3 is TGTGCCAGCAGCTTGACTAGCGGGGGCGACAATGAGCAGTTCTTC.

Regarding this clone: This may arise from a read error, as a much more abundant clone is one base away. The chain joins TRBV20-1 to TRBJ2-7; TRBD1 is a possible D gene (5 bases). Germline V gives CDR1 DFQATT, CDR2 SNEGSKA (reference sequence). The CDR3 is 11 amino acids. The CDR3 here is CSARQTYEQCF. The CDR3 DNA sequence: TGCAGTGCCCGACAGACCTACGAGCAGTGCTTC.

In regard to this clone: Other nucleotide sequences in the sample specify the same CDR3. J is TRBJ2-2 and V is TRBV28; 11 positions agree with TRBD2. CDR3 size: 16 residues. Germline V gene data show CDR1 as MDHEN and CDR2 as SYDVKM. Trimming at V came to 4 bases and at J to 2 bases, leaving 3 bases not matched to a gene. The CDR3 loop is CASSWGLAANTGELFF. CDR3 sequence (DNA): TGTGCCAGCAGTTGGGGACTAGCGGCTAACACCGGGGAGCTGTTTTTT.

The V and J genes are TRBV30 and TRBJ2-5; 9 bases match TRBD1. Germline V gene lookup returns CDR1 GTSNPN and CDR2 SVGIG (reference sequence). This CDR3 is built from 15 residues. J gave up 5 bases and V 3 bases, and 10 bases lay outside the gene matches. The CDR3 nucleotides read TGTGCCTGGAGCGTTGACAGGGGGAGTTGGGAGACCCAGTACTTC. Amino acids: CAWSVDRGSWETQYF.

The J gene is TRBJ1-1, the V gene TRBV6-1, with 10 bases matching TRBD1. The CDR3 extends over 13 amino acids. Germline lookup yields CDR1 MNHNS and CDR2 SASEGT. The trim removed 6 bases at V and 8 bases at J, leaving 6 bases unmatched. CDR3 region: CASSPRTGGEAFF. Here the CDR3 DNA reads TGTGCCAGCAGCCCTAGGACAGGGGGAGAAGCTTTCTTT.

This CDR3 reads CASSLRGVNTGELFF. Here the CDR3 DNA reads TGTGCCAGCAGCTTACGGGGGGTGAACACCGGGGAGCTGTTTTTT. This chain connects TRBV7-2 to TRBJ2-2, with 7 bases aligning to TRBD2. V lost 2 bases, J lost 1 base, and 1 base stayed unmatched. CDR3 length: 15 residues. Germline CDR1 is SGHTA and CDR2 is FQGNSA.

This sequence joins TRBV10-2 and TRBJ2-3; TRBD2 might be the D (6 bases). The length of the CDR3 is 15 residues. The germline gives CDR1 WSHSY, CDR2 SAAADI. Between the trimmed V and J ends, which lost 2 bases and 0 bases, there was a span of 9 bases. CDR3 protein: CASSEASASTDTQYF. The CDR3 coding sequence is TGCGCCAGCAGTGAGGCTAGCGCGAGCACAGATACGCAGTATTTT.

Of note for this clone: This likely stems from a read error, as it lies one base from a far larger clone. Different DNA sequences within this sample yield the same CDR3. The rearrangement uses TRBV18 and TRBJ1-2; D unclear. There are 12 residues in the CDR3. In germline, CDR1 is KGHSH, CDR2 LQKENI. CDR3 coding DNA: TGTGCTAGCTCACTAGACAACTATGGCTACACCTTC. As protein: CASSLDNYGYTF.

A word on this clone: A much larger clonotype is one base distant, so this may be a read error. The chain has TRBV25-1 and TRBJ2-5, with unresolved D. This CDR3 has 13 amino acids. CDR1 is MGHDK and CDR2 is SYGVNS in the germline V gene. V was clipped by 0 bases and J by 5 bases, with 7 bases between them. CDR3 amino acids: CASSEYGWETQYF. CDR3 nucleotides: TGTGCCAGCAGTGAATATGGGTGGGAGACCCAGTACTTC.

The chain recombines TRBV27 with TRBJ2-7; D possibly corresponds to TRBD2 (6 bases). The V gene lost 3 bases and the J gene lost 0 bases, with 12 bases spanning the gap. The CDR3 is 15 residues long. The germline gives CDR1 MNHEY, CDR2 SMNVEV (reference sequence). CDR3 protein: CASSFPGDNSYEQYF. The CDR3 region has the DNA TGTGCCAGCAGTTTCCCGGGAGACAACTCCTACGAGCAGTACTTC.

Concerning this clone: Given a far larger clone just one base away, this is likely a sequencing read error. This rearrangement joins TRBV2 to TRBJ2-5; the match to TRBD2 covers 8 bases. The DNA end favors TRBJ2-7, so the J call may be wrong. The CDR3 extends over 15 amino acids. Germline CDR1 SNHLY, CDR2 FYNNEI. The CDR3 region is CASSDVTSGPYEQYF. The CDR3, as DNA: TGTGCCAGCAGTGACGTCACTAGCGGCCCCTACGAGCAGTACTTC.

This clone was seen once. The chain joins TRBV5-1 to TRBJ2-7; 7 positions match TRBD2. V was clipped by 7 bases and J by 6 bases; unmatched bases: 16. The V gene's germline CDR1 is SGHRS and CDR2 YFSETQ. The CDR3 spans 15 residues. CDR3 in DNA: TGCGCCAGCCGTCCCCTTGAGACTAGCAAAGGCGAGCAGTACTTC. Protein: CASRPLETSKGEQYF.

The rearrangement uses TRBV11-2 and TRBJ1-2; 9 bases map to TRBD1. Trimming removed 5 bases from V and 4 bases from J; junction bases left unmatched: 11. CDR1 and CDR2 (germline): SGHAT, FQNNGV. This CDR3 is 16 amino acids long. CDR3 bases: TGTGCCAGCAGCCAAGATGGGGGGACAGGGAGCTATGGCTACACCTTC. Its translation: CASSQDGGTGSYGYTF.

V usage is TRBV7-9 and J usage is TRBJ1-1; no clear D. CDR1 is SEHNR and CDR2 is FQNEAQ in the germline V gene (reference sequence). This CDR3 is 14 amino acids long. Trimming cost V 6 bases and J 7 bases, with 18 bases left between them. The DNA of the CDR3 is TGTGCCAGCAGGCCTTTGGCGGGTGGAGTTGAAGCTTTCTTT. This sequence encodes CASRPLAGGVEAFF. The variable domain in full, completed from reference TRBV7-9 and TRBJ1-1, reads DTGVSQNPRHKITKRGQNVTFRCDPISEHNRLYWYRQTLGQGPEFLTYFQNEAQLEKSRLLSDRFSAERPKGSFSTLEIQRTEQGDSAMYLCASRPLAGGVEAFFGQGTRLTVV.

This chain links TRBV5-4 with TRBJ2-3; TRBD2 aligns across 11 bases. This CDR3 has 15 amino acids. Germline loops: CDR1 SGHNT, CDR2 YYREEE (reference sequence). V dropped 4 bases and J dropped 3; count of bases not matched to a gene: 4. CDR3 loop: CASSPRTSGTDTQYF. The CDR3 coding sequence is TGTGCCAGCAGCCCGCGGACTAGCGGGACAGATACGCAGTATTTT.

This sequence joins TRBV6-5 and TRBJ2-1, with TRBD2 matching 10 bases. The CDR3 spans 13 residues. V was pared by 6 bases and J by 5 bases, with 1 base of the junction left unmatched. Germline V gene data show CDR1 as MNHEY and CDR2 as SVGAGI. CDR3 loop: CASSGLADNEQFF. DNA for the CDR3: TGTGCCAGCAGCGGACTAGCGGACAATGAGCAGTTCTTC.

The DNA of the CDR3 is TGTGCCAGCAGGGATCCAACAGATACGCAGTATTTT. Translated, it gives CASRDPTDTQYF. V usage is TRBV28 and J usage is TRBJ2-3; D is uncertain. V was clipped by 6 bases and J by 3 bases, with 7 bases between them. Germline CDR1 MDHEN, CDR2 SYDVKM. The CDR3 runs 12 residues.

This chain links TRBV11-1 with TRBJ2-2, with D possibly matching TRBD1 (5 bases). V was trimmed by 3 bases and J by 4 bases, leaving 6 bases between them. This CDR3 is 13 amino acids long. Germline CDR1 reads SGHAT; CDR2 reads FQDESV (reference sequence). CDR3 sequence reads: CASSLTATGELFF. CDR3 bases: TGTGCCAGCAGCTTGACAGCCACCGGGGAGCTGTTTTTT.

This chain uses TRBV9 with TRBJ2-7; either TRBD1 or TRBD2 may supply D (5 bases each). The germline gives CDR1 SGDLS, CDR2 YYNGEE. This CDR3 is 13 amino acids long. V lost 3 bases to trimming and J lost 4 bases, with 11 bases between them. This chain's CDR3 is CASSGGVPYEQYF. CDR3 DNA: TGTGCCAGCAGCGGAGGGGTCCCTTACGAGCAGTACTTC.

Notes on this clone: Additional DNA sequences in this sample encode the identical CDR3. The rearrangement uses TRBV5-1 and TRBJ2-5, with D possibly being TRBD2 (6 bases). Per germline, CDR1 SGHRS and CDR2 YFSETQ. The V gene lost 0 bases and the J gene lost 1 base, with 7 bases spanning the gap. The CDR3 totals 14 residues. The CDR3 nucleotides are TGCGCCAGCAGCTTGGGTAGCGGCCAAGAGACCCAGTACTTC. It yields the protein CASSLGSGQETQYF. Full variable domain (missing parts from reference TRBV5-1 and TRBJ2-5): KAGVTQTPRYLIKTRGQQVTLSCSPISGHRSVSWYQQTPGQGLQFLFEYFSETQRNKGNFPGRFSGRQFSNSRSEMNVSTLELGDSALYLCASSLGSGQETQYFGPGTRLLVL.